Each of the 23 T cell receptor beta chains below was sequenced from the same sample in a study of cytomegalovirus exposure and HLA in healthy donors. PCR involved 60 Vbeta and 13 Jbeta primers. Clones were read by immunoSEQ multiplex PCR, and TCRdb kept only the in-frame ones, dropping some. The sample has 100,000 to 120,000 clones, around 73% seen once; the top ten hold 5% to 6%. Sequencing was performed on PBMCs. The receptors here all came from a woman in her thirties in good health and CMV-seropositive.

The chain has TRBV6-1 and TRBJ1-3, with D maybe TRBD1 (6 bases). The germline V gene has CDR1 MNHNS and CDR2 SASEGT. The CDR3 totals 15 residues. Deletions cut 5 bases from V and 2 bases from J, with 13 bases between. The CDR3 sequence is CASSLQGLAGNTIYF. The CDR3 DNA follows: TGTGCCAGCAGTTTACAGGGTCTAGCTGGAAACACCATATATTTT.

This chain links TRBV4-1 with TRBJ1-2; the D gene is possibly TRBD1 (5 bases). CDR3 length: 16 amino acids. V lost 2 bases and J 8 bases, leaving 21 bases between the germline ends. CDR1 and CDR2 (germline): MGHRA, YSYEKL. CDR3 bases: TGCGCCAGCAGCCAACCTCTCGAGGGGAGGCGGGACGGCTACACCTTC. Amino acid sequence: CASSQPLEGRRDGYTF.

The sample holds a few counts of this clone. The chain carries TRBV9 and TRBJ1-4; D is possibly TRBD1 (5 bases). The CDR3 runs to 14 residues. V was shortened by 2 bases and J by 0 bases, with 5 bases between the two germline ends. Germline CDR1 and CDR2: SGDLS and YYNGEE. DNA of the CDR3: TGTGCCAGCAGCGTGACAGCAACTAATGAAAAACTGTTTTTT. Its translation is CASSVTATNEKLFF.

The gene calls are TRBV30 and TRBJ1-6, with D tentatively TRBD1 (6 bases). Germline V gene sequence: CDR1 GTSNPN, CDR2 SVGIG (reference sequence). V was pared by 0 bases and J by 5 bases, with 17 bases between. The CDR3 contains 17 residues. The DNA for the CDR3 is TGTGCCTGGAGTGTTGAGGACAGCCGCATTGATAATTCACCCCTCCACTTT. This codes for CAWSVEDSRIDNSPLHF. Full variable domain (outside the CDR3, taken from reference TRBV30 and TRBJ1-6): SQTIHQWPATLVQPVGSPLSLECTVEGTSNPNLYWYRQAAGRGLQLLFYSVGIGQISSEVPQNLSASRPQDRQFILSSKKLLLSDSGFYLCAWSVEDSRIDNSPLHFGNGTRLTVT.

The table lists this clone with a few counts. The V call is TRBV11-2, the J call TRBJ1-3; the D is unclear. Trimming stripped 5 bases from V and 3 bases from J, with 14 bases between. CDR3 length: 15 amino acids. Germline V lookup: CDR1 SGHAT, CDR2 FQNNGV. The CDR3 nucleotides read TGTGCCAGCAGCGTGGAGGGTGCCTTTGGAAACACCATATATTTT. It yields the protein CASSVEGAFGNTIYF.

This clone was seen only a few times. The CDR3 sequence: CASSIGTSDSYEQYF. The CDR3 nucleotides are TGTGCCAGTAGTATCGGGACTAGCGACTCCTACGAGCAGTACTTC. The chain joins TRBV19 to TRBJ2-7; TRBD2 matches 10 bases. The CDR3 runs to 15 residues. J gave up 0 bases and V 3 bases, and 2 bases lay outside the gene matches. Per the germline V gene, CDR1 is LNHDA and CDR2 is SQIVND (reference sequence).

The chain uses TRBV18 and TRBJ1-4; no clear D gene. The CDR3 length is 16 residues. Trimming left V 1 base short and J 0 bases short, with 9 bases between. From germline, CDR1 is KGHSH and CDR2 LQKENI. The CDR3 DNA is TGTGCCAGCTCACCACTTACAGTTGCAACTAATGAAAAACTGTTTTTT. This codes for CASSPLTVATNEKLFF.

CDR3 sequence: CAGGGDVKYGNTIYF. CDR3 sequence (DNA): TGTGCCGGAGGGGGCGACGTCAAATATGGAAACACCATATATTTT. The chain uses TRBV2 and TRBJ1-3; TRBD1 matches at 7 bases. Germline values: CDR1 SNHLY, CDR2 FYNNEI. J was trimmed by 3 bases and V by 11 bases; bases with no gene match: 13. The CDR3 has 15 amino acids.

Here the CDR3 reads CASSGLAGVETQYF. The CDR3 DNA reads TGTGCCAGCTCCGGACTAGCGGGGGTTGAGACCCAGTACTTC. The rearrangement uses TRBV18 and TRBJ2-5, with 13 bases lining up with TRBD2. The CDR3 has 14 amino acids. Per the germline V gene, CDR1 is KGHSH and CDR2 is LQKENI. V shed 6 bases, J shed 5 bases, and the junction held 3 bases outside the gene matches.

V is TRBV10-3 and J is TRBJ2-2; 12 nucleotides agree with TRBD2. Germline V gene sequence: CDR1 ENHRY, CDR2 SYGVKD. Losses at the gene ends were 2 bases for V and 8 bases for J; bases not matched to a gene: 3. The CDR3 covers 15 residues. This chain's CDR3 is CAISEGLAGTGELFF. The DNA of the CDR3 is TGTGCCATCAGTGAGGGACTAGCGGGAACGGGGGAGCTGTTTTTT.

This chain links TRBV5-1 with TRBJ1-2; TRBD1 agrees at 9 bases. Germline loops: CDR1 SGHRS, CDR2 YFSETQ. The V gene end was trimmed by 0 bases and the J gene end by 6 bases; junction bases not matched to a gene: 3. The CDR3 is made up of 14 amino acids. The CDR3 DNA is TGCGCCAGCAGCTTGGACCGGGACAGGGATGGCTACACCTTC. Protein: CASSLDRDRDGYTF.

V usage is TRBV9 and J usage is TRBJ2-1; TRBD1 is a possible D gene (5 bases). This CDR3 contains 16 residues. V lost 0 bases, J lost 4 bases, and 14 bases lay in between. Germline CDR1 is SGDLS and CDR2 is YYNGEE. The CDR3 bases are TGTGCCAGCAGCGTAGAAGACAGAATGGGGTACAATGAGCAGTTCTTC. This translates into CASSVEDRMGYNEQFF.

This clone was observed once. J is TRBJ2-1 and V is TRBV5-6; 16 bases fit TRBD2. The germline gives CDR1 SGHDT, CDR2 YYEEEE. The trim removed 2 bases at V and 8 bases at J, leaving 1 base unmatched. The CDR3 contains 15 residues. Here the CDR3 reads CASSFGTSGGDEQFF. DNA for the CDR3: TGTGCCAGCAGCTTCGGGACTAGCGGGGGGGATGAGCAGTTCTTC.

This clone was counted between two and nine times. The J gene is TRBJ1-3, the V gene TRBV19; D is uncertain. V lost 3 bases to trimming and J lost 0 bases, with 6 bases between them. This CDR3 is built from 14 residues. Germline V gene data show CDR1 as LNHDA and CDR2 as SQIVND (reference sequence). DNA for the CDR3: TGTGCCAGTAGTATCCTAAACTCTGGAAACACCATATATTTT. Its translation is CASSILNSGNTIYF.

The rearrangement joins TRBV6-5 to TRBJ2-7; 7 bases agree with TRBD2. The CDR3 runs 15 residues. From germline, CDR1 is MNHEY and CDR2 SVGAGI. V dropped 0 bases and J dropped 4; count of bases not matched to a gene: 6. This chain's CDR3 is CASSYSILAAYEQYF. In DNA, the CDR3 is TGTGCCAGCAGTTACTCGATCCTAGCGGCTTACGAGCAGTACTTC.

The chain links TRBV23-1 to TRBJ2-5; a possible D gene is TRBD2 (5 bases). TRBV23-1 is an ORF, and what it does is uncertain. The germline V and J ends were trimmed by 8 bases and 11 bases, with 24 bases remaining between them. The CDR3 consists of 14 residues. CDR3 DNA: TGCGCCAGCCCACACATCAGGCCCAGTGGCGGGCAGTACTTC. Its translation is CASPHIRPSGGQYF.

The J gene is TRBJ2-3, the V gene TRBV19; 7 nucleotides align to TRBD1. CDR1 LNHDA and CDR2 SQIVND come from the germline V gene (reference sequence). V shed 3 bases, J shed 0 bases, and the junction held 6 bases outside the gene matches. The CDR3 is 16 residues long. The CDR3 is CASSIGTDTSTDTQYF. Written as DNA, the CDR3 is TGTGCCAGTAGTATCGGGACAGACACTAGCACAGATACGCAGTATTTT.

Here the CDR3 DNA reads TGCGCCAGCAGCCCACACCGGGACAGGGCCTATGGCTACACCTTC. Protein: CASSPHRDRAYGYTF. The chain carries TRBV5-1 and TRBJ1-2, with 9 bases aligning to TRBD1. The germline V gene has CDR1 SGHRS and CDR2 YFSETQ. The CDR3 spans 15 residues. Trimming removed 4 bases from V and 4 bases from J; junction bases left unmatched: 8.

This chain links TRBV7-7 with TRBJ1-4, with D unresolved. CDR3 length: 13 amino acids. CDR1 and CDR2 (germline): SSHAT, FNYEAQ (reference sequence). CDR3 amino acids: CASARTYNEKLFF. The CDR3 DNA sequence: TGTGCTAGCGCTAGGACTTATAATGAAAAACTGTTTTTT.

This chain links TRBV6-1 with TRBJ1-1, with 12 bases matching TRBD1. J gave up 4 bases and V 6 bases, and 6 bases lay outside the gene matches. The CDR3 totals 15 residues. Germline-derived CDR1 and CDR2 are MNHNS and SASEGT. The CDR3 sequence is CASSWDRGHGTEAFF. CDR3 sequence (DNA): TGTGCCAGCAGCTGGGACAGGGGGCATGGCACTGAAGCTTTCTTT.

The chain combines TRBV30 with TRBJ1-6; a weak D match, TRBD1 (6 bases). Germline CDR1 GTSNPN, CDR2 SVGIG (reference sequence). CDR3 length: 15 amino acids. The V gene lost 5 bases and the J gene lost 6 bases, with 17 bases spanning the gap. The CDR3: CAWEGPGDRNSPLHF. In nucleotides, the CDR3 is TGTGCCTGGGAGGGACCAGGGGACCGTAATTCACCCCTCCACTTT. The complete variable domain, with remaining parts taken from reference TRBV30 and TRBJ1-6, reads SQTIHQWPATLVQPVGSPLSLECTVEGTSNPNLYWYRQAAGRGLQLLFYSVGIGQISSEVPQNLSASRPQDRQFILSSKKLLLSDSGFYLCAWEGPGDRNSPLHFGNGTRLTVT.

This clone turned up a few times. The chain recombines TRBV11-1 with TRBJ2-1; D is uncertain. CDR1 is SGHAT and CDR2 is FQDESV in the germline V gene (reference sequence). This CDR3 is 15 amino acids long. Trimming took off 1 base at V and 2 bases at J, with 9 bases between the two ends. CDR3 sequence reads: CASSLDRAAYNEQFF. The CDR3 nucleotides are TGTGCCAGCAGCTTAGACAGAGCTGCCTACAATGAGCAGTTCTTC.

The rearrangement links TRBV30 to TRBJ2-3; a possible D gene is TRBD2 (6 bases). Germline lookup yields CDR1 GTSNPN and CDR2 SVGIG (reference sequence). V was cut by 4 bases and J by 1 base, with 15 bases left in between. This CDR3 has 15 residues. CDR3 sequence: CAWNVWEEGTDTQYF. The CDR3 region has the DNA TGTGCCTGGAATGTCTGGGAGGAGGGCACAGATACGCAGTATTTT. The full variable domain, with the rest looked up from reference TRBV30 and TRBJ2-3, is SQTIHQWPATLVQPVGSPLSLECTVEGTSNPNLYWYRQAAGRGLQLLFYSVGIGQISSEVPQNLSASRPQDRQFILSSKKLLLSDSGFYLCAWNVWEEGTDTQYFGPGTRLTVL.